The rows below give T cell receptor beta chains drawn from one sample of a study of spatial heterogeneity in lung cancer. TCRdb recomputed calls from the 5' RACE reads with MiXCR, one row per CDR3 protein. This table has 40,000 to 55,000 distinct CDR3 sequences, approximately 7% appearing once. The source was PBMCs, collected at surgery. The receptors here all came from a female donor with early-stage non-small cell lung cancer. Both conserved end residues are part of each CDR3. Each record gives: V gene, D gene, J gene, clone size, CDR3 length, CDR3 protein, CDR3 DNA. The D gene is left open where the match is weak. Only some rows state a clone size, as once, few, many or a class for expanded clones.

V: TRBV9
D: TRBD2
J: TRBJ2-5
size: many
length: 15
CDR3: CASSPRTSGGPPKYF
DNA: TGTGCCAGCAGCCCGCGGACTAGCGGGGGCCCTCCGAAGTACTTC

V: TRBV3-1
D: .
J: TRBJ2-1
size: many
length: 16
CDR3: CASSQGNGAVYNEQFF
DNA: TGTGCCAGCAGCCAAGGGAACGGGGCCGTATACAATGAGCAGTTCTTC

V: TRBV5-1
D: TRBD1
J: TRBJ2-2
size: many
length: 16
CDR3: CASSLAGQRNTGELFF
DNA: TGCGCCAGCAGCTTGGCGGGACAGCGGAACACCGGGGAGCTGTTTTTT

V: TRBV6-5
D: .
J: TRBJ2-2
size: few
length: 15
CDR3: CASSYTYTNTGELFF
DNA: TGTGCCAGCAGTTACACATATACGAACACCGGGGAGCTGTTTTTT

V: TRBV7-2
D: .
J: TRBJ2-3
size: many
length: 12
CDR3: CASSPAVDTQYF
DNA: TGTGCCAGCAGCCCCGCAGTAGATACGCAGTATTTT

V: TRBV4-2
D: .
J: TRBJ2-1
size: .
length: 17
CDR3: CASSQGDHSSSYNEQFF
DNA: TGTGCCAGCAGCCAAGGAGACCACTCTAGCTCCTACAATGAGCAGTTCTTC

V: TRBV6-5
D: .
J: TRBJ1-6
size: .
length: 15
CDR3: CASSPRSSYNSPLHF
DNA: TGTGCCAGCTCTCCGAGGAGCTCCTATAATTCACCCCTCCACTTT

V: TRBV4-1
D: TRBD2
J: TRBJ2-5
size: few
length: 15
CDR3: CASSQVSLAGTTQYF
DNA: TGCGCCAGCAGCCAAGTGTCCCTAGCGGGGACGACCCAGTACTTC

V: TRBV20-1
D: TRBD1
J: TRBJ1-1
size: few
length: 15
CDR3: CSARGIQGAGTEAFF
DNA: TGCAGTGCTAGAGGAATCCAGGGGGCCGGCACTGAAGCTTTCTTT

V: TRBV3-1
D: .
J: TRBJ2-3
size: many
length: 13
CDR3: CASSTPRTSKQYF
DNA: TGTGCCAGCAGCACCCCTAGGACTTCCAAGCAGTATTTT

V: TRBV5-1
D: TRBD2
J: TRBJ2-7
size: .
length: 14
CDR3: CASSFSLAGYEQYF
DNA: TGCGCCAGCAGCTTCTCGCTAGCGGGGTACGAGCAGTACTTC

V: TRBV6-5
D: TRBD2
J: TRBJ2-5
size: few
length: 15
CDR3: CASRTRGLAEETQYF
DNA: TGTGCCAGCAGGACACGGGGACTAGCGGAAGAGACCCAGTACTTC

V: TRBV15
D: TRBD1
J: TRBJ2-3
size: many
length: 15
CDR3: CATSRDLQGSDTQYF
DNA: TGTGCCACCAGCAGAGACCTACAGGGGTCAGATACGCAGTATTTT

V: TRBV12-3/TRBV12-4
D: TRBD2
J: TRBJ2-7
size: many
length: 13
CDR3: CASTSGGSYEQYF
DNA: TGTGCCAGCACCTCGGGGGGGTCCTACGAGCAGTACTTC

V: TRBV27
D: .
J: TRBJ1-6
size: many
length: 16
CDR3: CASSFGFRGGNSPLHF
DNA: TGTGCCAGCAGTTTTGGCTTTAGGGGCGGGAATTCACCCCTCCACTTT

V: TRBV7-9
D: .
J: TRBJ2-4
size: many
length: 17
CDR3: CASSSSQGGRSPHIQYF
DNA: TGTGCCAGCAGCTCATCGCAGGGGGGACGGAGTCCCCACATTCAGTACTTC

V: TRBV5-1
D: TRBD2
J: TRBJ2-1
size: many
length: 18
CDR3: CASSPKRGLTSGNNEQFF
DNA: TGCGCCAGCAGCCCTAAGAGGGGGCTGACTAGCGGGAACAATGAGCAGTTCTTC

V: TRBV6-6
D: .
J: TRBJ1-4
size: once
length: 16
CDR3: CASRLSPSATNEKLFF
DNA: TGTGCCAGCCGCCTAAGTCCCAGTGCAACTAATGAAAAACTGTTTTTT

V: TRBV4-3
D: TRBD1
J: TRBJ2-7
size: many
length: 20
CDR3: CASSQDWGSTARTGVNPQYF
DNA: TGCGCCAGCAGCCAAGATTGGGGCAGCACTGCCCGGACAGGGGTAAACCCCCAGTACTTC

V: TRBV3-1
D: TRBD2
J: TRBJ2-3
size: .
length: 18
CDR3: CASSQDQWWVAGTDTQYF
DNA: TGTGCCAGCAGCCAAGATCAGTGGTGGGTAGCGGGGACAGATACGCAGTATTTT

V: TRBV18
D: .
J: TRBJ1-4
size: .
length: 15
CDR3: CASSPPAQGGEKLFF
DNA: TGTGCCAGCTCACCACCGGCTCAGGGAGGCGAAAAACTGTTTTTT

V: TRBV12-3/TRBV12-4
D: .
J: TRBJ1-1
size: .
length: 13
CDR3: CASSSRREGEAFF
DNA: TGTGCCAGCAGCTCCCGGCGGGAGGGTGAAGCTTTCTTT

V: TRBV4-1
D: TRBD2
J: TRBJ2-1
size: many
length: 16
CDR3: CASSQDPGGLYNEQFF
DNA: TGCGCCAGCAGCCAAGACCCCGGGGGGTTGTACAATGAGCAGTTCTTC

V: TRBV12-3/TRBV12-4
D: TRBD1
J: TRBJ1-5
size: many
length: 13
CDR3: CASSFRQGQPQHF
DNA: TGTGCCAGCAGTTTTAGACAGGGCCAGCCCCAGCATTTT

V: TRBV7-9
D: TRBD1
J: TRBJ1-1
size: many
length: 18
CDR3: CASSSRRQGAERDTEAFF
DNA: TGTGCCAGCAGCTCACGGAGACAGGGGGCAGAGAGGGACACTGAAGCTTTCTTT

V: TRBV7-9
D: .
J: TRBJ1-3
size: many
length: 14
CDR3: CASSLPGSGNTIYF
DNA: TGTGCCAGCAGCTTACCAGGGTCTGGAAACACCATATATTTT

V: TRBV7-8
D: TRBD1
J: TRBJ1-4
size: few
length: 17
CDR3: CASSLQGAISPNEKLFF
DNA: TGTGCCAGCAGCCTACAGGGGGCCATATCTCCTAATGAAAAACTGTTTTTT

V: TRBV5-1
D: TRBD2
J: TRBJ2-3
size: many
length: 17
CDR3: CASSLGTSGGSTDTQYF
DNA: TGCGCCAGCAGCCTAGGGACTAGCGGGGGAAGCACAGATACGCAGTATTTT

V: TRBV18
D: .
J: TRBJ1-1
size: .
length: 13
CDR3: CASSMGENTEAYF
DNA: TGTGCCAGCTCAATGGGGGAGAACACTGAAGCTTACTTT

V: TRBV3-1
D: .
J: TRBJ1-2
size: .
length: 12
CDR3: CASSLWGQGYTF
DNA: TGTGCCAGCAGCTTGTGGGGGCAGGGCTACACCTTC

V: TRBV2
D: TRBD2
J: TRBJ2-7
size: many
length: 14
CDR3: CASGQGREAYEQYF
DNA: TGTGCCAGCGGTCAAGGGCGGGAGGCCTACGAGCAGTACTTC

V: TRBV4-1
D: .
J: TRBJ1-1
size: .
length: 14
CDR3: CASSRQGGGTEAFF
DNA: TGCGCCAGCAGCCGGCAGGGCGGGGGCACTGAAGCTTTCTTT

V: TRBV7-9
D: TRBD1
J: TRBJ2-5
size: many
length: 14
CDR3: CASSEQGYQETQYF
DNA: TGTGCCAGCAGCGAACAGGGGTACCAAGAGACCCAGTACTTC

V: TRBV6-2/TRBV6-3
D: TRBD1
J: TRBJ2-5
size: many
length: 13
CDR3: CASNTGGRETQYF
DNA: TGTGCCAGCAACACAGGGGGCCGGGAGACCCAGTACTTC

V: TRBV5-1
D: .
J: TRBJ1-1
size: many
length: 14
CDR3: CASSSVQGDTEAFF
DNA: TGCGCCAGCAGCTCCGTTCAGGGAGACACTGAAGCTTTCTTT

V: TRBV7-8
D: TRBD1
J: TRBJ2-3
size: .
length: 16
CDR3: CASSARSQGVTDTQYF
DNA: TGTGCCAGCAGCGCAAGGTCACAGGGGGTCACAGATACGCAGTATTTT

V: TRBV5-1
D: .
J: TRBJ2-3
size: .
length: 16
CDR3: CASSLAGASVGDTQYF
DNA: TGCGCCAGCAGCTTGGCCGGCGCCTCAGTCGGAGATACGCAGTATTTT

V: TRBV7-2
D: .
J: TRBJ2-7
size: many
length: 14
CDR3: CASLPGLTSYEQYF
DNA: TGTGCCAGCCTACCGGGACTGACGTCCTACGAGCAGTACTTC

V: TRBV5-1
D: TRBD1
J: TRBJ2-7
size: many
length: 15
CDR3: CASGRGTGNVNEQYF
DNA: TGCGCCAGCGGTCGAGGGACAGGGAATGTCAACGAGCAGTACTTC

V: TRBV2
D: .
J: TRBJ2-2
size: many
length: 12
CDR3: CASKGDAGELFF
DNA: TGTGCCAGCAAGGGGGATGCCGGGGAGCTGTTTTTT

V: TRBV12-3/TRBV12-4
D: TRBD1
J: TRBJ2-3
size: many
length: 14
CDR3: CASSLAGGADTQYF
DNA: TGTGCCAGCAGTTTAGCAGGGGGCGCAGATACGCAGTATTTT